These T cell receptor beta chains were read from a single sample in a study of blood T cell repertoires in COVID-19. Here immunoSEQ multiplex PCR was the method, and the copy in TCRdb shows in-frame clones only, minus some. Counted here are hundreds of thousands of clones, 80% occurring once; the ten biggest clones make up about 7.7%. The sequencing sample was made of PBMCs or T cells enriched from blood (not recorded which). All receptors derive from a woman aged 40 to 50 with acute COVID-19. Each CDR3 is given with its conserved first and last residue. The order of the fields is clone size, J gene, V gene, D gene, CDR3 protein, CDR3 DNA. The D gene is left open where the match is weak. Size is omitted from some rows. Given values are once, few, many or a class for expanded clones.

size: .
J: TRBJ1-2
V: TRBV25-1
D: TRBD1
CDR3: CASSITGGVIPYGYTF
DNA: TGTGCCAGCAGTATTACAGGGGGGGTCATCCCCTATGGCTACACCTTC

size: .
J: TRBJ2-1
V: TRBV4-2
D: .
CDR3: CASSPRQTYNEQFF
DNA: TGTGCCAGCAGCCCGAGACAGACCTACAATGAGCAGTTCTTC

size: .
J: TRBJ2-7
V: TRBV25-1
D: .
CDR3: CASSPWQTYEQYF
DNA: TGTGCCAGCAGTCCTTGGCAAACCTACGAGCAGTACTTC

size: .
J: TRBJ1-6
V: TRBV20-1
D: .
CDR3: CSASIRGSSYNSPLHF
DNA: TGCAGTGCTAGTATTAGGGGGAGCTCCTATAATTCACCCCTCCACTTT

size: few
J: TRBJ1-5
V: TRBV5-6
D: .
CDR3: CASSLGGLHSNQPQHF
DNA: TGTGCCAGCAGCTTGGGAGGTCTGCATAGCAATCAGCCCCAGCATTTT

size: .
J: TRBJ1-4
V: TRBV28
D: .
CDR3: CASSRRGGVREKLFF
DNA: TGTGCCAGCAGCAGGAGGGGAGGGGTAAGGGAAAAACTGTTTTTT

size: .
J: TRBJ1-3
V: TRBV25-1
D: .
CDR3: CASSESWGLGNTIYF
DNA: TGTGCCAGCAGTGAATCGTGGGGGCTTGGAAACACCATATATTTT

size: .
J: TRBJ2-1
V: TRBV30
D: .
CDR3: CAWSSGSSYNEQFF
DNA: TGTGCCTGGAGTAGCGGGTCCTCCTACAATGAGCAGTTCTTC

size: .
J: TRBJ2-5
V: TRBV7-8
D: TRBD2
CDR3: CASSSYGGVQETQYF
DNA: TGTGCCAGCAGCTCATACGGGGGGGTCCAAGAGACCCAGTACTTC

size: .
J: TRBJ2-7
V: TRBV7-6
D: .
CDR3: CASSSITGSSYEQYF
DNA: TGTGCCAGCAGCTCGATCACAGGTAGCTCCTACGAGCAGTACTTC

size: .
J: TRBJ2-2
V: TRBV11-3
D: .
CDR3: CASSLRDTGELFF
DNA: TGTGCCAGCAGCTTACGGGACACCGGGGAGCTGTTTTTT

size: .
J: TRBJ2-1
V: TRBV27
D: TRBD2
CDR3: CASSLGTSPNEQFF
DNA: TGTGCCAGCAGTCTTGGGACTAGCCCCAATGAGCAGTTCTTC

size: .
J: TRBJ1-2
V: TRBV6-5
D: .
CDR3: CASSYSTAPSDYGYTF
DNA: TGTGCCAGCAGTTACTCGACAGCACCGAGTGACTATGGCTACACCTTC

size: once
J: TRBJ2-7
V: TRBV3-1/TRBV3-2
D: .
CDR3: CASSLGTLYEQYF
DNA: TGTGCCAGCAGCCTCGGGACACTCTACGAGCAGTACTTC

size: once
J: TRBJ1-5
V: TRBV19
D: TRBD1
CDR3: CASSIARGTGRIQPQHF
DNA: TGTGCCAGTAGTATAGCCCGCGGGACAGGGCGTATTCAGCCCCAGCATTTT

size: .
J: TRBJ1-4
V: TRBV28
D: TRBD1
CDR3: CASSLNGQGLVEKLFF
DNA: TGTGCCAGCAGTTTAAACGGACAGGGTCTGGTTGAAAAACTGTTTTTT

size: .
J: TRBJ1-2
V: TRBV19
D: TRBD1
CDR3: CASSAQGRLGYTF
DNA: TGTGCCAGTAGTGCACAGGGGCGGCTTGGCTACACCTTC

size: .
J: TRBJ1-2
V: TRBV7-9
D: TRBD1
CDR3: CASNLGTAGGYTF
DNA: TGTGCCAGCAACCTAGGGACAGCTGGCGGCTACACCTTC

size: .
J: TRBJ2-7
V: TRBV3-1/TRBV3-2
D: TRBD1
CDR3: CASSQAPGQGRTEQYF
DNA: TGTGCCAGCAGCCAGGCCCCGGGACAGGGCCGGACCGAGCAGTACTTC

size: .
J: TRBJ2-5
V: TRBV7-9
D: TRBD2
CDR3: CASRKGSSGRETQYF
DNA: TGTGCCAGCAGAAAAGGGTCCAGCGGGAGAGAGACCCAGTACTTC

size: .
J: TRBJ1-6
V: TRBV3-1/TRBV3-2
D: .
CDR3: CASSQAPGNSPLHF
DNA: TGTGCCAGCAGCCAAGCCCCAGGCAATTCACCCCTCCACTTT

size: .
J: TRBJ1-2
V: TRBV2
D: .
CDR3: CASSPRVSLGYTF
DNA: TGTGCCAGCAGTCCCAGGGTCTCTTTGGGCTACACCTTC